The next 30 T cell receptor beta chains were all read from a single sample in a study of blood T cell repertoires in COVID-19. Generated by immunoSEQ multiplex PCR, the TCRdb table keeps only in-frame clones and is missing some. The table lists 200,000 or so clones, 80% to 85% of them singletons. The sample was PBMCs or T cells enriched from blood (not recorded which). The receptors come from a man between 40 and 49 years old who had recovered from COVID-19.

This chain connects TRBV5-1 to TRBJ2-3, with 11 bases that match TRBD2. Germline V gives CDR1 SGHRS, CDR2 YFSETQ. V shed 1 base, J shed 4 bases, and the junction held 5 bases outside the gene matches. This CDR3 spans 16 amino acids. The CDR3 spells CASSLTSGGRADTQYF. DNA of the CDR3: TGCGCCAGCAGCTTGACTAGCGGGGGACGGGCAGATACGCAGTATTTT.

The chain couples TRBV7-9 to TRBJ1-1; the D gene is possibly TRBD1 (5 bases). V was pared by 6 bases and J by 7 bases, with 15 bases between. The germline V gene has CDR1 SEHNR and CDR2 FQNEAQ (reference sequence). The CDR3 is 13 residues long. The CDR3 DNA is TGTGCCAGCAGTCCCGGTACAACAGGTGAAGCTTTCTTT. It codes for CASSPGTTGEAFF.

The J gene is TRBJ1-4, the V gene TRBV4-1; 11 nucleotides match TRBD1. The V segment lost 4 bases and the J segment 8 bases; nucleotides outside the gene matches: 9. Germline V lookup: CDR1 MGHRA, CDR2 YSYEKL. CDR3 length: 16 residues. In DNA form, the CDR3 reads TGCGCCAGCAGCCCGGGACAGGGGGGCCGTTGGGAAAAACTGTTTTTT. Translated, it gives CASSPGQGGRWEKLFF.

The CDR3, as DNA: TGTGCCAGCAGCGGGATAAATCAGCCCCAGCATTTT. Residues: CASSGINQPQHF. The V call is TRBV12-3 or TRBV12-4, the J call TRBJ1-5; D remains ambiguous. V was pared by 6 bases and J by 4 bases, with 7 bases between. The CDR3 sequence is 12 residues long.

The CDR3 spells CASSQDLHSSNQPQHF. The CDR3 nucleotides are TGTGCCAGCAGCCAAGATCTGCACAGTTCCAATCAGCCCCAGCATTTT. This chain joins TRBV3-1 (or the pseudogene TRBV3-2) and TRBJ1-5, with no clear D. This CDR3 has 16 residues. Germline values: CDR1 LGHDT, CDR2 YNNKEL (reference sequence). The V gene lost 0 bases and the J gene lost 3 bases, with 12 bases spanning the gap.

This clone was seen a handful of times. The genes are TRBV6-2 or TRBV6-3 and TRBJ2-3; TRBD2 aligns across 9 bases. The CDR3 sequence is 18 residues long. V gave up 2 bases and J gave up 2 bases; unmatched junction bases: 11. Germline CDR1 and CDR2: MNHEY and SVGEGT. CDR3 DNA sequence: TGTGCCAGCAGTTACCGCCCTGGCGGGGGGGCCTTCACAGATACGCAGTATTTT. This gives the protein CASSYRPGGGAFTDTQYF.

The rearrangement links TRBV28 to TRBJ1-5, with a tentative D call TRBD1 (5 bases). The germline V and J ends were trimmed by 6 bases and 2 bases, with 11 bases remaining between them. This CDR3 is 14 amino acids long. Germline V gene data show CDR1 as MDHEN and CDR2 as SYDVKM. CDR3 sequence (DNA): TGTGCCAGCAGGGTAGGGGTTGGCAATCAGCCCCAGCATTTT. Its translation is CASRVGVGNQPQHF.

The rearrangement joins TRBV30 to TRBJ2-7; D perhaps matches TRBD1 (5 bases). Germline CDR1 and CDR2: GTSNPN and SVGIG (reference sequence). V gave up 4 bases and J gave up 3 bases, with 10 bases separating them. The CDR3 length is 12 residues. The CDR3 bases are TGTGCCTGGACCCGTGACAGCTACGAGCAGTACTTC. Translation gives CAWTRDSYEQYF.

The chain is built from TRBV19 and TRBJ1-6; D unclear. Trimming stripped 6 bases from V and 10 bases from J, with 13 bases between. The CDR3 sequence is 13 residues long. CDR1 and CDR2 (germline): LNHDA, SQIVND (reference sequence). The CDR3 sequence is CASRSSLHSPLHF. Here the CDR3 DNA reads TGTGCCAGTAGGAGCTCCTTGCACTCACCCCTCCACTTT. Filled out from reference TRBV19 and TRBJ1-6, the complete variable domain reads DGGITQSPKYLFRKEGQNVTLSCEQNLNHDAMYWYRQDPGQGLRLIYYSQIVNDFQKGDIAEGYSVSREKKESFPLTVTSAQKNPTAFYLCASRSSLHSPLHFGNGTRLTVT.

V usage is TRBV5-4 and J usage is TRBJ2-1, with TRBD1 matching 9 bases. The V gene's germline CDR1 is SGHNT and CDR2 YYREEE (reference sequence). CDR3 length: 15 residues. V was clipped by 0 bases and J by 2 bases; unmatched bases: 0. The CDR3 protein is CASSLDRGPYNEQFF. The CDR3 DNA follows: TGTGCCAGCAGCTTGGACAGGGGGCCCTACAATGAGCAGTTCTTC.

The V and J genes are TRBV12-3 or TRBV12-4 and TRBJ1-1; 8 bases fit TRBD1. This CDR3 contains 13 residues. Unmatched junction bases numbered 2, after V lost 7 bases and J lost 1 base. The CDR3 nucleotides read TGTGCCAGCAATGGACAGGGGAACACTGAAGCTTTCTTT. Amino acids: CASNGQGNTEAFF.

In its sample, this clone was seen once. The V call is TRBV6-5, the J call TRBJ1-4, with TRBD1 matching 8 bases. The CDR3 totals 13 residues. V trimming: 6 bases; J trimming: 7 bases; junction bases outside the gene matches: 4. Germline loops: CDR1 MNHEY, CDR2 SVGAGI. For the CDR3, the DNA is TGTGCCAGCAGAGGACAGGGATTTGAAAAACTGTTTTTT. Translated: CASRGQGFEKLFF.

V and J are TRBV5-1 and TRBJ1-4, with unresolved D. This CDR3 is built from 15 residues. Germline V gives CDR1 SGHRS, CDR2 YFSETQ. V was cut by 2 bases and J by 5 bases, with 13 bases left in between. The DNA of the CDR3 is TGCGCCAGCAGCTTTTCAAAATCGGGGAATGAAAAACTGTTTTTT. Protein product: CASSFSKSGNEKLFF.

This clone was observed once. The chain is built from TRBV11-2 and TRBJ2-1; 7 positions match TRBD1. The germline V gene encodes CDR1 SGHAT and CDR2 FQNNGV. V was pared by 3 bases and J by 6 bases, with 8 bases of the junction left unmatched. This CDR3 has 15 residues. CDR3 nucleotides: TGTGCCAGCAGCTTTATGACAGGGCGGGTCAATGAGCAGTTCTTC. It specifies CASSFMTGRVNEQFF.

The V and J genes are TRBV5-1 and TRBJ2-7; 12 bases are shared with TRBD2. The CDR3 length is 15 residues. Germline V CDR1 and CDR2: SGHRS, YFSETQ. Losses at the gene ends were 0 bases for V and 3 bases for J; bases not matched to a gene: 1. CDR3 in amino acids: CASSLELAGGYEQYF. CDR3 bases: TGCGCCAGCAGCTTGGAACTAGCGGGGGGCTACGAGCAGTACTTC.

CDR3 nucleotides: TGTGCCAGCAGCCGTGGACTTTCCTCAGCCATCAATGAGCAGTTCTTC. This codes for CASSRGLSSAINEQFF. The J gene is TRBJ2-1, the V gene TRBV14; perhaps TRBD2 as D (5 bases). Germline CDR1 and CDR2: SGHDN and FVKESK. Trimming removed 4 bases at V and 6 bases at J, with 19 bases between. The CDR3 contains 16 residues.

This chain links TRBV11-2 with TRBJ1-1; D is perhaps TRBD1 (5 bases). The CDR3 extends over 17 amino acids. Trimming removed 4 bases from V and 1 base from J, with 19 bases in between. Germline V gene lookup returns CDR1 SGHAT and CDR2 FQNNGV. CDR3 DNA: TGTGCCAGCAGCTCTCCTTTCCTTCAGGGCGGGAACACTGAAGCTTTCTTT. Encoded protein: CASSSPFLQGGNTEAFF.

The V call is TRBV4-3, the J call TRBJ1-1; 11 nucleotides match TRBD1. Germline trimming cut 0 bases from V and 8 bases from J; bases unmatched to any gene: 11. There are 17 residues in the CDR3. CDR1 LGHNA and CDR2 YSLEER come from the germline V gene. CDR3 amino acids: CASSQDSLGDRGVEAFF. Here the CDR3 DNA reads TGCGCCAGCAGCCAAGATTCACTCGGGGACAGGGGGGTGGAAGCTTTCTTT.

The chain combines TRBV30 with TRBJ2-5; D remains unclear. The germline V and J ends were trimmed by 3 bases and 5 bases, with 16 bases remaining between them. This CDR3 spans 14 amino acids. Looked up from germline, CDR1 is GTSNPN and CDR2 is SVGIG (reference sequence). Here the CDR3 reads CAWSAPTGLETQYF. As DNA, the CDR3 is TGTGCCTGGAGCGCTCCCACGGGTCTGGAGACCCAGTACTTC.

A note on this clone: The sample carries other DNA sequences with the same CDR3. This chain uses TRBV19 with TRBJ1-1, with D possibly being TRBD1 (6 bases). Germline V lookup: CDR1 LNHDA, CDR2 SQIVND (reference sequence). Trimming removed 1 base at V and 5 bases at J, with 8 bases between. There are 13 residues in the CDR3. The CDR3 nucleotides are TGTGCCAGTAGTATAGGTCAGGGGACTGAAGCTTTCTTT. Protein: CASSIGQGTEAFF.

The CDR3: CASSWSGGNYGYTF. The DNA of the CDR3 is TGTGCCAGCAGCTGGTCCGGGGGTAACTATGGCTACACCTTC. This chain uses TRBV5-4 with TRBJ1-2; D might be TRBD1 (5 bases). Between the trimmed V and J ends, which lost 3 bases and 1 base, there was a span of 10 bases. Per the germline V gene, CDR1 is SGHNT and CDR2 is YYREEE (reference sequence). This CDR3 spans 14 amino acids. Full variable domain (missing parts from reference TRBV5-4 and TRBJ1-2): ETGVTQSPTHLIKTRGQQVTLRCSSQSGHNTVSWYQQALGQGPQFIFQYYREEENGRGNFPPRFSGLQFPNYSSELNVNALELDDSALYLCASSWSGGNYGYTFGSGTRLTVV.

This sequence joins TRBV5-6 and TRBJ1-1; D remains unclear. V was pared by 2 bases and J by 6 bases, with 8 bases between. Germline lookup yields CDR1 SGHDT and CDR2 YYEEEE. The CDR3 has 12 residues. The CDR3 loop reads CASSLPGAEAFF. DNA of the CDR3: TGTGCCAGCAGCTTACCCGGGGCTGAAGCTTTCTTT. The whole variable domain, filled in from reference TRBV5-6 and TRBJ1-1, reads DAGVTQSPTHLIKTRGQQVTLRCSPKSGHDTVSWYQQALGQGPQFIFQYYEEEERQRGNFPDRFSGHQFPNYSSELNVNALLLGDSALYLCASSLPGAEAFFGQGTRLTVV.

The rearrangement joins TRBV29-1 to TRBJ2-4; tentative D call: TRBD1 (6 bases). The germline V gene encodes CDR1 SQVTM and CDR2 ANQGSEA. Trimming left V 6 bases short and J 6 bases short, with 9 bases between. The CDR3 sequence is 11 residues long. The DNA for the CDR3 is TGCAGCGTCAGGGGTGCAAACATTCAGTACTTC. Translation gives CSVRGANIQYF.

For the CDR3, the DNA is TGTGCCAGCAGCCCCTCAGGGAACTATGGCTACACCTTC. Residues: CASSPSGNYGYTF. This sequence joins TRBV9 and TRBJ1-2, with D possibly being TRBD1 (5 bases). The CDR3 has 13 residues. The germline V gene encodes CDR1 SGDLS and CDR2 YYNGEE. Between the trimmed V and J ends, which lost 4 bases and 2 bases, there was a span of 9 bases.

The chain recombines TRBV18 with TRBJ2-3; possible D gene TRBD2, 6 bases. This CDR3 is 15 amino acids long. V was clipped by 3 bases and J by 0 bases, with 10 bases between them. Germline V lookup: CDR1 KGHSH, CDR2 LQKENI. CDR3 region: CASSPRGISTDTQYF. In DNA, the CDR3 is TGTGCCAGCTCACCTCGGGGGATTAGCACAGATACGCAGTATTTT.

V gene TRBV30 combines with J gene TRBJ2-3; 9 nucleotides align to TRBD1. Germline V CDR1 and CDR2: GTSNPN, SVGIG (reference sequence). CDR3 length: 13 residues. J was trimmed by 3 bases and V by 4 bases; bases with no gene match: 2. The CDR3 region is CAWNRGLTDTQYF. CDR3 coding DNA: TGTGCCTGGAACAGGGGGCTGACAGATACGCAGTATTTT.

The chain is built from TRBV6-1 and TRBJ1-1; a weak D match, TRBD1 (5 bases). CDR3 length: 15 amino acids. Germline values: CDR1 MNHNS, CDR2 SASEGT. Trimming left V 2 bases short and J 2 bases short, with 12 bases between. CDR3 sequence reads: CASSELAGPNTEAFF. Written as DNA, the CDR3 is TGTGCCAGCAGTGAACTGGCGGGGCCCAACACTGAAGCTTTCTTT.

This rearrangement joins TRBV19 to TRBJ2-1; TRBD1 agrees at 9 bases. Germline V gene data show CDR1 as LNHDA and CDR2 as SQIVND (reference sequence). The junction had 10 bases not matched to a gene; V was cut back by 4 bases and J by 9 bases. The CDR3 totals 15 residues. CDR3 sequence reads: CASSTYRGQEGEQFF. The CDR3 coding sequence is TGTGCCAGTAGTACCTACAGGGGGCAGGAGGGTGAGCAGTTCTTC.

The chain joins TRBV5-6 to TRBJ1-1; 7 bases map to TRBD1. The CDR3 is 16 residues long. After removal of 0 bases from V and 0 bases from J, the junction contained 5 bases not matched to a gene. In germline, CDR1 is SGHDT, CDR2 YYEEEE. In DNA, the CDR3 is TGTGCCAGCAGCTTGGCCGGGGACAGCTTGAACACTGAAGCTTTCTTT. This encodes CASSLAGDSLNTEAFF.

This clone is a singleton in its sample. The chain links TRBV6-5 to TRBJ1-1; weak D call: TRBD1 (6 bases). The CDR3 consists of 15 residues. V was shortened by 0 bases and J by 3 bases, with 11 bases between the two germline ends. CDR1 and CDR2 (germline): MNHEY, SVGAGI. CDR3 residues: CASSYSSRGYTEAFF. For the CDR3, the DNA is TGTGCCAGCAGTTACTCTTCCAGGGGTTACACTGAAGCTTTCTTT.